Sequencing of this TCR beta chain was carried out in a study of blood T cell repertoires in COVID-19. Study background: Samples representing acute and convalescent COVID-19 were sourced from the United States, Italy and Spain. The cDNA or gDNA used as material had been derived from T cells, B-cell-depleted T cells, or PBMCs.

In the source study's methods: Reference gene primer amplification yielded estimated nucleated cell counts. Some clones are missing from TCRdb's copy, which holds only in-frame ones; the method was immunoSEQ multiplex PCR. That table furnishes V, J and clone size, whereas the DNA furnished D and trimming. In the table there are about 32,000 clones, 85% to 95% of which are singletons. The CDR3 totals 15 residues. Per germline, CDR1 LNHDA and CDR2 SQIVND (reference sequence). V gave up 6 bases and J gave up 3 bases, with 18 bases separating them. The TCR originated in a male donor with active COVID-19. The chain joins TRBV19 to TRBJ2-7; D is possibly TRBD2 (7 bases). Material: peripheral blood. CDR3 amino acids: CASSLGGGIIYEQYF. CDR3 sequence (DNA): TGTGCCAGTAGCCTAGGGGGGGGGATCATCTACGAGCAGTACTTC.